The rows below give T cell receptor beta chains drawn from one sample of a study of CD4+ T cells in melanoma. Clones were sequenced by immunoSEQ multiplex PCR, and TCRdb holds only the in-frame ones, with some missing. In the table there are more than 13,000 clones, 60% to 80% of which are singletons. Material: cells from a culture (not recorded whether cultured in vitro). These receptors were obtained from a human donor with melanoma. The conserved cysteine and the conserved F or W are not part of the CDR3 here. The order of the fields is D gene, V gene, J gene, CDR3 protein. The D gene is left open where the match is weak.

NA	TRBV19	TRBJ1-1	APGRFGAEAF
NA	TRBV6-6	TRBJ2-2	ASSSRTDRNTGELF
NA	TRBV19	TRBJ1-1	ASSPNPTRNTEAF
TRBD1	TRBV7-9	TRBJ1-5	ASARGQAGQPQH
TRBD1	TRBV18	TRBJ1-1	ASSPVTGAIEAF
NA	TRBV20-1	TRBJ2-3	SATRDTQY
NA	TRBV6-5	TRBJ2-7	ASSEGYEQY
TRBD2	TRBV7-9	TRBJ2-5	ASSFYLAGEETQY
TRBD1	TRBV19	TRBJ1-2	ASSIVRTGSSNYGYT
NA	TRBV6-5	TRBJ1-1	ASSSVGSNTEAF
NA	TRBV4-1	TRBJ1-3	ASSYTRDSGNTIY
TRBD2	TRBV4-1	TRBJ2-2	ASSQVLAKNTGELF
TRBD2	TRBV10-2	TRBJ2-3	ATGLADSTDTQY
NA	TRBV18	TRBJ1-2	ASAPPGNSYGYT
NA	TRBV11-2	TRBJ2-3	ASSPGGSTDTQY
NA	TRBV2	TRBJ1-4	ASRKEQDGKKLF
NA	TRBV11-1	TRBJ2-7	ASSRRRPPYEQY
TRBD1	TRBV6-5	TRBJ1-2	ASGRQGNYGYT
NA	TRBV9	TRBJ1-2	ASSVASGVNGYT
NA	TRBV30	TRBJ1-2	AWRETAGYGYT
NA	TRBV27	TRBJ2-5	ASSRDRFRETQY
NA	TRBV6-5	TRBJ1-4	ASSYRNNEKLF
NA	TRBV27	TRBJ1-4	ASSWRGSNEKLF
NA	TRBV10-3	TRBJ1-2	AISFGSKGYT
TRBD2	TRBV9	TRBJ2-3	ASSIGLAGGMIDTQY
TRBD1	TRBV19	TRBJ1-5	ASSLQGRGSNQPQH
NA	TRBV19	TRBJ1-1	ASRRNTEAF
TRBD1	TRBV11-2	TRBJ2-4	ASSSTTGGVIQY
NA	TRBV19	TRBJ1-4	ASRSLHGEQSEKLF
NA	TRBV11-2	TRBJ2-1	ASSSRGFRSISEQF
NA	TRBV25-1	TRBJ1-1	ASSELAGGTEAF
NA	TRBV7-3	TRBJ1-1	ASSASMNTEAF
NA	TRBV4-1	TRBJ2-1	ASSQDPGVHEQF
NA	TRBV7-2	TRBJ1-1	ASSLHTEAF
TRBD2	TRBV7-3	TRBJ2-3	ASSLHSGAVADTQY
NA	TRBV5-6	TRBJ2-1	ASSLQGLDEQF
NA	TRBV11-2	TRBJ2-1	ASSLNIGYNNEQF
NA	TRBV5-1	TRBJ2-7	ASSFSDGYEQY
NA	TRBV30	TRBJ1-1	AWSVETSTEAF
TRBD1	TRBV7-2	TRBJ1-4	ASSLFRGRREKLF
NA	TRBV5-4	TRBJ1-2	ASSFQKDVSHYT
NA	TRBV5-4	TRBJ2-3	ASSLAPSNTQY
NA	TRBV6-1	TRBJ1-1	ASTTLGPNTEAF
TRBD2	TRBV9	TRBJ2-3	ASSVTGTSHTDTQY
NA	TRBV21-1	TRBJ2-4	ASSITSGLAKNIQY
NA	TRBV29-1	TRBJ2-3	SVEPPSTDTQY
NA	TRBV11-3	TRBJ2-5	ASSPQGGETQY
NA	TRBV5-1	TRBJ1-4	ASSLDGERLF
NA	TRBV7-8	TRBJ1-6	ASSSQGRGRYNSPLH
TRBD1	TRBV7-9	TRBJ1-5	ASSSDRGNQPQH
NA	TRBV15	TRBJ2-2	ATREGRRPGELF
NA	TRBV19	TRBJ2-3	ASKRAGSTDTQY
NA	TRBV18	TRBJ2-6	ASSGAVRSGANVLT